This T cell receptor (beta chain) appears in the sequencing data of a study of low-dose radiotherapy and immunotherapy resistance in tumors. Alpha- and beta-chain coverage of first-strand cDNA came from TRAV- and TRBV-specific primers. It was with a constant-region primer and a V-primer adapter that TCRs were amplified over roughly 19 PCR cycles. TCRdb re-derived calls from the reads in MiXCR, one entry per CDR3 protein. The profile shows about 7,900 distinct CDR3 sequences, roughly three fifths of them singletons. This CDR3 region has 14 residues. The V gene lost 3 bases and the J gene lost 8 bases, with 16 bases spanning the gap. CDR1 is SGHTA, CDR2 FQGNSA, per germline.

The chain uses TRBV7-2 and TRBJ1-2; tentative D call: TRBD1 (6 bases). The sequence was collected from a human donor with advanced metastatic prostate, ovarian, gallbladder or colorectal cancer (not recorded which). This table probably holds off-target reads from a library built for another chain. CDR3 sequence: CASSFSRGAGGYTF. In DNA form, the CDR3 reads TGTGCCAGCAGCTTCAGTCGGGGGGCTGGAGGCTACACCTTC.